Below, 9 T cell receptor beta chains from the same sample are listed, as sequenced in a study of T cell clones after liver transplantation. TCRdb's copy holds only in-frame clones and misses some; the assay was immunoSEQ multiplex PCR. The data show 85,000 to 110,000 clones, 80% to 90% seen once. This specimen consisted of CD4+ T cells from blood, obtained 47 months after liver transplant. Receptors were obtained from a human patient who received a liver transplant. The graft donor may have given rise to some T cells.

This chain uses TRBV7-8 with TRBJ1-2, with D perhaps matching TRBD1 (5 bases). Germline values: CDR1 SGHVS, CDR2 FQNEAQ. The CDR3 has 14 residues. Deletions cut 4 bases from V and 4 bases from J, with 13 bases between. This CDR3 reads CASSSRGGGYGYTF. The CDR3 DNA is TGTGCCAGCAGCTCTCGGGGGGGAGGCTATGGCTACACCTTC.

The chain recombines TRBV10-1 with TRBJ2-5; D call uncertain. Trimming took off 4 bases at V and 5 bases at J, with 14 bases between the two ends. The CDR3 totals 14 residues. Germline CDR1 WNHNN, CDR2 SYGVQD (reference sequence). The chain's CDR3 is CASSARRGWETQYF. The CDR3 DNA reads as TGCGCCAGCAGTGCAAGAAGAGGTTGGGAGACCCAGTACTTC.

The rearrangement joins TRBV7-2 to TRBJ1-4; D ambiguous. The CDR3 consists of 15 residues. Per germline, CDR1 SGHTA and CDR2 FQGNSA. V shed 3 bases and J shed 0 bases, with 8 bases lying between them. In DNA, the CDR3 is TGTGCCAGCAGCTTCGGAAGTACAACTAATGAAAAACTGTTTTTT. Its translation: CASSFGSTTNEKLFF.

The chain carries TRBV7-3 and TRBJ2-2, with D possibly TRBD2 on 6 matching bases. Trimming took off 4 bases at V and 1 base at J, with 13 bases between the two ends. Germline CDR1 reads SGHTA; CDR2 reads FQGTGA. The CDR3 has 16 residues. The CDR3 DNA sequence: TGTGCCAGCAGCTCCGACCGGGGAGGGAACACCGGGGAGCTGTTTTTT. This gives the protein CASSSDRGGNTGELFF.

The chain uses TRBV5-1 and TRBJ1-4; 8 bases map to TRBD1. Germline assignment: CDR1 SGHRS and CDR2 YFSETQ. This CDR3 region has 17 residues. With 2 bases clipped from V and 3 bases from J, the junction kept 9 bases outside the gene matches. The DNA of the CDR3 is TGCGCCAGCAGCTTAGAAACAGGGGGAACGGCTAATGAAAAACTGTTTTTT. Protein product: CASSLETGGTANEKLFF.

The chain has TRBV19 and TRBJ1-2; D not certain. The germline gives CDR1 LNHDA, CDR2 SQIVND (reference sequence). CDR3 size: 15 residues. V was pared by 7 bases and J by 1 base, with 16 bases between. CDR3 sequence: CASTSPAGDNYGYTF. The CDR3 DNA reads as TGTGCCAGTACCTCACCCGCAGGTGATAACTATGGCTACACCTTC.

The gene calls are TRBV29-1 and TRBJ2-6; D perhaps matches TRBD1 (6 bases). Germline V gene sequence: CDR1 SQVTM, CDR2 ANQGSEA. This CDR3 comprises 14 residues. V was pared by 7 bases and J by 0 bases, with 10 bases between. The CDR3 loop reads CSAGQSSGANVLTF. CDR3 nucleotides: TGCAGCGCTGGACAGTCCTCTGGGGCCAACGTCCTGACTTTC.

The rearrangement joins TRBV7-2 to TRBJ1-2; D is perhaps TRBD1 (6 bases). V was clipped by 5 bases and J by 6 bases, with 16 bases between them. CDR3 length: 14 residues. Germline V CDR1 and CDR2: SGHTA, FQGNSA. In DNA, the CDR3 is TGTGCCAGCAGCACCAGGACAGAAGTAGATGGCTACACCTTC. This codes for CASSTRTEVDGYTF.

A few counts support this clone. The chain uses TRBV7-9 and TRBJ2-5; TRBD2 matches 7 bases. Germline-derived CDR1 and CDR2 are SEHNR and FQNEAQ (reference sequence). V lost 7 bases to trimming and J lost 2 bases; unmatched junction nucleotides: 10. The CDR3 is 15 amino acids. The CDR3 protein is CASTYPTGGQETQYF. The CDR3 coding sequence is TGTGCCAGCACGTACCCTACGGGGGGTCAAGAGACCCAGTACTTC.